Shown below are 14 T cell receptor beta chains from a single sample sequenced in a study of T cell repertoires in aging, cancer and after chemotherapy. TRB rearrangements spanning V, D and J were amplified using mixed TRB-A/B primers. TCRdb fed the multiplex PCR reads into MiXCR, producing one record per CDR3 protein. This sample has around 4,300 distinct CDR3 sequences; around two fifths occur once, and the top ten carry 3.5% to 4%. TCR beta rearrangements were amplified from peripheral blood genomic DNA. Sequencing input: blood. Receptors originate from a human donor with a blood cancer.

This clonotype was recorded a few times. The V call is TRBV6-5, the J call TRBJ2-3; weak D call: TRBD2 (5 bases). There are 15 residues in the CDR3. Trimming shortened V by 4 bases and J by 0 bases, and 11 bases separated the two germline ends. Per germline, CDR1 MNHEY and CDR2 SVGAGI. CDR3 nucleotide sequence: TGTGCCAGCAGTTTATACGGGAAGAGCACAGATACGCAGTATTTT. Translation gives CASSLYGKSTDTQYF.

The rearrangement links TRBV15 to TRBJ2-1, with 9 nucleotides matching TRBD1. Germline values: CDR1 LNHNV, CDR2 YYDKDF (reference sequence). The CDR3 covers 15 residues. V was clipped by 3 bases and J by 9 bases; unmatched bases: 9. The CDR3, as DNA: TGTGCCACCAGCAGGGCCGGGACAGGGAATACTGAGCAGTTCTTC. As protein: CATSRAGTGNTEQFF.

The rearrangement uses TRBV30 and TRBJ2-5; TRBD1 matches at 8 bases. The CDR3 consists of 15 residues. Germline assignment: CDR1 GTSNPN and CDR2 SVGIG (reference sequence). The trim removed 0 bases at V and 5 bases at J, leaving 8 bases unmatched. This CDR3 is CAWSVRWTGRETQYF. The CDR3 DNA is TGTGCCTGGAGTGTACGCTGGACAGGGAGGGAGACCCAGTACTTC.

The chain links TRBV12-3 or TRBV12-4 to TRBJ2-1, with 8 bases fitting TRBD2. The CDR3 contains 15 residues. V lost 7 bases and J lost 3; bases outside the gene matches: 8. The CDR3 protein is CASITTSGSYNEQFF. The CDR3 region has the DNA TGTGCCAGCATAACAACCAGCGGGAGCTACAATGAGCAGTTCTTC.

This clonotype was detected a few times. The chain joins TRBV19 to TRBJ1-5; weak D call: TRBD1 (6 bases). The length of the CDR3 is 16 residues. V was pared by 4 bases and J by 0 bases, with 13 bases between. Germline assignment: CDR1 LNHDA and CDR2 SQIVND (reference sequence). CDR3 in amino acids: CASSTPDSYSNQPQHF. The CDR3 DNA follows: TGTGCCAGTAGTACCCCGGACAGCTATAGCAATCAGCCCCAGCATTTT.

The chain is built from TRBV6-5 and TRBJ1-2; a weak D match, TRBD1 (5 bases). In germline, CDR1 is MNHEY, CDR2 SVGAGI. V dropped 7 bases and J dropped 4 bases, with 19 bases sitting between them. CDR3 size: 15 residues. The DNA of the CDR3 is TGTGCCAGCACCAGGGACGGAACTTTAAGCTATGGCTACACCTTC. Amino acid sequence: CASTRDGTLSYGYTF.

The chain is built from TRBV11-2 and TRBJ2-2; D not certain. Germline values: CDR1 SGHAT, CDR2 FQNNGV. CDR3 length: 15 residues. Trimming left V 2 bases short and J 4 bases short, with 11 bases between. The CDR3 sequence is CASSLIISFTGELFF. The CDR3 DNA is TGTGCCAGCAGCTTAATTATCAGTTTCACCGGGGAGCTGTTTTTT.

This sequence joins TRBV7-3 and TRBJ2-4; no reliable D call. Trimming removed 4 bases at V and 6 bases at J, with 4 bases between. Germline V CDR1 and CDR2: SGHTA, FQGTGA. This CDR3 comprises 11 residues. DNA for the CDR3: TGTGCCAGCAGCTCGGGAAACATTCAGTACTTC. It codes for CASSSGNIQYF. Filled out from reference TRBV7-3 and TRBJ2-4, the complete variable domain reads GAGVSQTPSNKVTEKGKYVELRCDPISGHTALYWYRQSLGQGPEFLIYFQGTGAADDSGLPNDRFFAVRPEGSVSTLKIQRTERGDSAVYLCASSSGNIQYFGAGTRLSVL.

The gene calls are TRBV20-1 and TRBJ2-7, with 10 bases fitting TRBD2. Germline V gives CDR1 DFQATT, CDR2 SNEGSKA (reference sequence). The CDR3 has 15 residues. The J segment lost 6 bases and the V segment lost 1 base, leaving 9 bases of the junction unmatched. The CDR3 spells CSARGTSGLQGEQYF. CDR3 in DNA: TGCAGTGCTAGAGGGACTAGCGGACTTCAGGGCGAGCAGTACTTC.

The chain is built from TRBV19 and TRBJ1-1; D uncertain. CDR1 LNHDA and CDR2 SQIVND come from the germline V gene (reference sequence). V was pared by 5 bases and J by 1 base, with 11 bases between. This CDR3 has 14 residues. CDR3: CASSPDFRNTEAFF. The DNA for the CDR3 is TGTGCCAGTAGTCCAGATTTCCGGAACACTGAAGCTTTCTTT.

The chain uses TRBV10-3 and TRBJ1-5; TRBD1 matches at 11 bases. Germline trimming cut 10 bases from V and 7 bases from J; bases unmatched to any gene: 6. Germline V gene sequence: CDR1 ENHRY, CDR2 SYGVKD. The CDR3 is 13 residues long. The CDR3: CATGTGGNQPQHF. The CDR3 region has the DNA TGTGCCACTGGGACAGGGGGGAACCAGCCCCAGCATTTT.

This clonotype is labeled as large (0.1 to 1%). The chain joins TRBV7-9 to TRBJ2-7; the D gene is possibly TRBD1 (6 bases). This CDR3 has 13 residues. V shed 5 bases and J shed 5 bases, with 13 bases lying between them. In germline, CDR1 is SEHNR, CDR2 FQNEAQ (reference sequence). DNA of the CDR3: TGTGCCAGCAGCCCCAGAACAGGGCACGAGCAGTACTTC. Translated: CASSPRTGHEQYF.

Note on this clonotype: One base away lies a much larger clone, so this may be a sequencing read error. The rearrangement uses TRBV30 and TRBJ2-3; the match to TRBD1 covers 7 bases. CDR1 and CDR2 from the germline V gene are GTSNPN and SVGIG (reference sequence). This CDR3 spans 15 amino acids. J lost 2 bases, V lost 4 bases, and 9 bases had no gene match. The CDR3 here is CAWKGTVHPTDTQYF. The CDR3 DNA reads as TGTGCCTGGAAAGGGACAGTACATCCCACAGATACGCAGTATTTT. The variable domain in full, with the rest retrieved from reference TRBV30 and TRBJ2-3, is SQTIHQWPATLVQPVGSPLSLECTVEGTSNPNLYWYRQAAGRGLQLLFYSVGIGQISSEVPQNLSASRPQDRQFILSSKKLLLSDSGFYLCAWKGTVHPTDTQYFGPGTRLTVL.

The CDR3 here is CASSLNRGVYEQFF. The CDR3 DNA is TGTGCCAGCAGCCTTAACAGGGGGGTCTATGAGCAGTTCTTC. The V and J genes are TRBV7-4 and TRBJ2-1, with 8 bases that match TRBD1. The CDR3 contains 14 residues. Trimming removed 5 bases from V and 8 bases from J; junction bases left unmatched: 8. Per the germline V gene, CDR1 is SGHVT and CDR2 is SQSDAQ.